What follows is one T cell receptor (beta chain) and its context. Generated by immunoSEQ multiplex PCR, the TCRdb table keeps only in-frame clones and is missing some. The repertoire holds some 1 million clones, with approximately 72% as singletons. This CDR3 spans 15 amino acids. The ends were cut back, 6 bases at V and 0 bases at J, with 16 bases in the middle. Germline values: CDR1 SQVTM, CDR2 ANQGSEA. The sample belongs to a study of shared clonotypes between healthy human individuals. The specimen sequenced was memory CD4+ T cells sorted from blood. Subset reported: CD45RA-negative fraction. The chain joins TRBV29-1 to TRBJ2-3; perhaps TRBD1 as D (6 bases). The clonotype was recovered from a man aged 18 to 35 in good health. The CDR3 DNA reads as TGCAGCGTCAAACAGGGAACGACCAGCACAGATACGCAGTATTTT. Translation gives CSVKQGTTSTDTQYF.